This T cell receptor (beta chain) was identified during a study of T cell responses to AZD1222 COVID-19 vaccine. Sequenced by immunoSEQ multiplex PCR; TCRdb stores in-frame clones only, minus some. The sample yields 150,000 or so clones, 90% seen once. A word on this clone: A junction end diverges from the germline sequence, so it may reflect a read error.

Germline CDR1 is SGHTA and CDR2 is FQGTGA. This CDR3 spans 16 amino acids. V and J are TRBV7-3 and TRBJ2-2; TRBD2 matches 11 bases. The clonotype originates from an adult in good health. Material: peripheral blood, obtained on day 0 of AZD1222 vaccination. This chain's CDR3 is CASSLTSGSWAGELFF. The DNA for the CDR3 is TGTGCCAGCAGCCTAACTAGCGGGAGTTGGGCCGGGGAGCTGTTTTTT.